Here is one TCR beta chain with its context. Germline CDR1 GTSNPN, CDR2 SVGIG (reference sequence). V was cut by 5 bases and J by 4 bases, with 15 bases left in between. This CDR3 is built from 14 residues. This specimen comes from a study of cytomegalovirus exposure and HLA in healthy donors. Overall study context: An earlier analysis found around 100 million unique TCR beta sequences from around 180 million T cells.

Primers for the PCR totalled 60 Vbeta and 13 Jbeta. TCRdb's copy holds only in-frame clones and misses some; the assay was immunoSEQ multiplex PCR. The sample has about 180,000 clones, about four fifths seen once. The chain couples TRBV30 to TRBJ1-3, with D possibly being TRBD1 (5 bases). The sample consisted of PBMCs. This clonotype was sampled from a male donor in good health and CMV-seronegative. CDR3 nucleotides: TGTGCCTGGGCTGGGGGGAATCGCGGAAACACCATATATTTT. Translated: CAWAGGNRGNTIYF. Based on the CDR3 plus reference TRBV30 and TRBJ1-3, the full variable domain is SQTIHQWPATLVQPVGSPLSLECTVEGTSNPNLYWYRQAAGRGLQLLFYSVGIGQISSEVPQNLSASRPQDRQFILSSKKLLLSDSGFYLCAWAGGNRGNTIYFGEGSWLTVV.